Listed below are T cell receptor beta chains from one sample, sequenced in a study of cytomegalovirus exposure and HLA in healthy donors. Using immunoSEQ multiplex PCR, the repertoire was profiled, and TCRdb retains in-frame clones only, with some absent. The data contain about 110,000 clones, 82% of them seen just once; the ten biggest clones take up 2% to 3%. The sequencing input was PBMCs. All receptors come from a man aged 25 to 40 in good health and CMV-seropositive. CDR3s include the opening cysteine and the closing phenylalanine or tryptophan. Fields, in order: D gene, J gene, V gene, clone size, CDR3 protein, CDR3 DNA. A D gene is named only where the DNA matches it firmly. The size field is filled for only some rows; it gives once, few, many or a size class.

- TRBJ2-5 TRBV7-7 few CASARGVAAQETQYF TGTGCCAGCGCCAGGGGGGTAGCGGCACAAGAGACCCAGTACTTC
- TRBJ1-1 TRBV6-5 - CASSQNILNTEAFF TGTGCCAGCAGTCAAAACATCTTGAACACTGAAGCTTTCTTT
- TRBJ1-6 TRBV11-3 - CASSSSGSPLHF TGTGCCAGCAGCTCCAGTGGTTCACCCCTCCACTTT
- TRBJ2-1 TRBV7-9 - CASSLGGSVNEQFF TGTGCCAGCAGCCTCGGCGGGTCTGTCAATGAGCAGTTCTTC
- TRBJ1-2 TRBV18 - CASSPGEGYTF TGTGCCAGCTCACCAGGGGAGGGCTACACCTTC
TRBD1 TRBJ2-2 TRBV10-2 - CASSVQGALDTGELFF TGCGCCAGCAGTGTACAGGGGGCGCTTGACACCGGGGAGCTGTTTTTT
- TRBJ2-7 TRBV29-1 few CSVVRGNTYEQYF TGCAGCGTTGTTCGGGGTAACACCTACGAGCAGTACTTC
TRBD1 TRBJ2-6 TRBV7-2 - CASSLIDRGAGANGLTF TGTGCCAGCAGCTTAATCGACAGGGGGGCTGGGGCCAACGGCCTGACTTTC
TRBD1 TRBJ2-3 TRBV6-5 - CAILTGQGVDTQYF TGTGCCATTCTGACGGGACAGGGGGTAGATACGCAGTATTTT
TRBD1 TRBJ2-2 TRBV5-4 - CASSSLTGYTGELFF TGTGCCAGCAGCTCTTTGACAGGGTACACCGGGGAGCTGTTTTTT
TRBD1 TRBJ1-5 TRBV6-5 - CASIQDRGYQPQHF TGTGCCAGCATTCAGGACAGGGGATATCAGCCCCAGCATTTT
- TRBJ1-1 TRBV29-1 once CSGWSGMNTEAFF TGCAGCGGGTGGTCGGGGATGAACACTGAAGCTTTCTTT
- TRBJ2-1 TRBV6-4 - CASSDAGRENEQFF TGTGCCAGCAGTGACGCGGGAAGAGAGAATGAGCAGTTCTTC
TRBD2 TRBJ2-1 TRBV11-1 - CASSLARGGASDEQFF TGTGCCAGCAGCTTAGCGCGGGGGGGGGCCAGCGATGAGCAGTTCTTC
- TRBJ1-6 TRBV5-6 - CASSLGQPNSPLHF TGTGCCAGCAGCTTGGGACAGCCAAATTCACCCCTCCACTTT
TRBD1 TRBJ2-7 TRBV5-1 - CASSLGAGQGAYEQYF TGCGCCAGCAGCTTGGGGGCGGGACAGGGTGCCTACGAGCAGTACTTC
TRBD2 TRBJ2-4 TRBV15 few CATSRGGSAKNIQYF TGTGCCACCAGCAGGGGGGGGTCAGCCAAAAACATTCAGTACTTC
TRBD1 TRBJ1-5 TRBV7-9 - CSSSLGRGLGGNQPQHF TGTTCCAGTAGCTTGGGAAGGGGGCTAGGAGGCAATCAGCCCCAGCATTTT
- TRBJ2-7 TRBV6-5 - CASRDTGTTIYEQYF TGTGCCAGCAGGGATACCGGGACAACGATCTACGAGCAGTACTTC
TRBD2 TRBJ2-3 TRBV19 - CASSKGTAGGLTGTQYF TGTGCCAGTAGTAAGGGTACTGCGGGGGGGTTAACAGGTACGCAGTATTTT
- TRBJ1-2 TRBV4-1 - CASSQDIAYGYTF TGCGCCAGCAGCCAAGATATAGCGTATGGCTACACCTTC
TRBD2 TRBJ2-3 TRBV14 - CASSQDVGLAGTDTQYF TGTGCCAGCAGCCAAGATGTAGGCCTAGCGGGGACAGATACGCAGTATTTT
TRBD1 TRBJ1-5 TRBV5-6 - CASSVTGGAGQPQHF TGTGCCAGCAGCGTCACAGGGGGCGCCGGTCAGCCCCAGCATTTT
- TRBJ2-7 TRBV6-5 - CATLRGNEQYF TGTGCCACCCTAAGGGGAAACGAGCAGTACTTC
- TRBJ2-1 TRBV6-5 - CASTPGLPYNEQFF TGTGCCAGCACCCCGGGACTCCCCTACAATGAGCAGTTCTTC
- TRBJ2-3 TRBV11-2 once CASSPLWGEDTQYF TGTGCCAGCAGCCCTTTATGGGGGGAAGATACGCAGTATTTT
TRBD2 TRBJ2-1 TRBV18 - CASFYGLAGGENEQFF TGTGCCAGCTTCTACGGACTAGCGGGAGGGGAAAATGAGCAGTTCTTC
- TRBJ1-4 TRBV25-1 - CASSDRDDEKLFF TGTGCCAGCAGTGACAGGGATGACGAAAAACTGTTTTTT
- TRBJ2-1 TRBV7-9 - CASSYMRDSHEQFF TGTGCCAGCAGCTACATGCGGGACAGCCATGAGCAGTTCTTC